Presented here are 20 T cell receptor beta chains from one specimen sequenced in a study of T-cell memory formation after mild COVID-19. From the 5' RACE reads, TCRdb called clonotypes with MiXCR, one entry per CDR3 protein. Of around 340,000 distinct CDR3 sequences listed, approximately 15% are singletons. Sequencing was performed on PBMCs or a T cell subset sorted from them (not recorded which). The origin of the receptors is a man between 18 and 35 years old who had mild COVID-19 (a few samples of this study predate the infection). Cell type and time point are not known.

This clonotype has only a few counts. CDR3 amino acids: CAITRRDRDDGEQFF. The CDR3 nucleotides are TGTGCCATCACTCGCCGGGACAGGGATGATGGTGAGCAGTTCTTC. The chain links TRBV10-3 to TRBJ2-1; 9 nucleotides match TRBD1. Trimming at V came to 7 bases and at J to 9 bases, leaving 13 bases not matched to a gene. The CDR3 consists of 15 residues. Germline V lookup: CDR1 ENHRY, CDR2 SYGVKD.

The chain links TRBV5-6 to TRBJ2-6; D remains unclear. V was shortened by 4 bases and J by 0 bases, with 8 bases between the two germline ends. Germline V CDR1 and CDR2: SGHDT, YYEEEE. The CDR3 runs to 15 residues. The CDR3 sequence: CASSQLNSGANVLTF. CDR3 bases: TGTGCCAGCAGCCAGCTGAACTCTGGGGCCAACGTCCTGACTTTC.

The rearrangement joins TRBV5-6 to TRBJ2-7; no definite D call. The CDR3 runs 13 residues. The germline V and J ends were trimmed by 3 bases and 4 bases, with 11 bases remaining between them. Looked up from germline, CDR1 is SGHDT and CDR2 is YYEEEE. CDR3 in DNA: TGTGCCAGCAGCTCGCCTTCCCTTTACGAGCAGTACGTC. It is translated as CASSSPSLYEQYV.

This clonotype was found a few times. This rearrangement joins TRBV6-5 to TRBJ1-5, with D possibly matching TRBD1 (6 bases). Germline CDR1 and CDR2: MNHEY and SVGAGI. The ends were cut back, 7 bases at V and 7 bases at J, with 14 bases in the middle. CDR3 size: 13 residues. The CDR3 sequence: CASKQGILQPQHF. The CDR3 DNA is TGTGCCAGCAAGCAGGGGATATTGCAGCCCCAGCATTTT.

The genes are TRBV7-9 and TRBJ2-5, with 14 bases matching TRBD2. Germline V gene lookup returns CDR1 SEHNR and CDR2 FQNEAQ (reference sequence). The CDR3 runs 21 residues. With V trimmed by 1 base and J by 2 bases, 15 bases remained unmatched. In nucleotides, the CDR3 is TGTGCCAGCAGCTTAGAGTTCGGGACTAGCGGGGGCCTAACCATTCAAGAGACCCAGTACTTC. This translates into CASSLEFGTSGGLTIQETQYF.

This clonotype came up a few times. The chain employs TRBV11-2 and TRBJ2-3; TRBD2 matches at 10 bases. The CDR3 spans 16 residues. Germline V gene sequence: CDR1 SGHAT, CDR2 FQNNGV. V lost 4 bases and J lost 4; bases outside the gene matches: 8. CDR3 nucleotides: TGTGCCAGCAGCTCAACTAGCGGGGAGTATTCAGATACGCAGTATTTT. Protein: CASSSTSGEYSDTQYF.

The chain has TRBV11-1 and TRBJ2-2; D is perhaps TRBD1 (6 bases). Germline-derived CDR1 and CDR2 are SGHAT and FQDESV (reference sequence). The V and J ends lost 5 bases and 3 bases respectively, with 16 bases between them. CDR3 length equals 16 residues. The CDR3 nucleotides read TGTGCCAGCAGCCCCACCCCCAACAGGGACACCGGGGAGCTGTTTTTT. It specifies CASSPTPNRDTGELFF. The complete variable domain, with remaining parts taken from reference TRBV11-1 and TRBJ2-2, reads EAEVAQSPRYKITEKSQAVAFWCDPISGHATLYWYRQILGQGPELLVQFQDESVVDDSQLPKDRFSAERLKGVDSTLKIQPAELGDSAMYLCASSPTPNRDTGELFFGEGSRLTVL.

This clonotype was detected a few times. The chain uses TRBV27 and TRBJ1-2; no firm D call. The CDR3 has 14 residues. Per the germline V gene, CDR1 is MNHEY and CDR2 is SMNVEV (reference sequence). V gave up 4 bases and J gave up 2 bases, with 11 bases separating them. CDR3 coding DNA: TGTGCCAGCAGTTCCACTCCGGGGAACTATGGCTACACCTTC. Protein product: CASSSTPGNYGYTF.

The table lists this clonotype with a few counts. This sequence joins TRBV6-6 and TRBJ1-2; no reliable D call. The CDR3 totals 15 residues. Per germline, CDR1 MNHNY and CDR2 SVGAGI (reference sequence). Trimming cost V 2 bases and J 2 bases, with 12 bases left between them. CDR3 nucleotide sequence: TGTGCCAGCAGTTACCTCGCAGCAGGCAACTATGGCTACACCTTC. The encoded protein is CASSYLAAGNYGYTF.

This clonotype has a handful of counts. The V and J genes are TRBV4-3 and TRBJ2-2; 14 positions agree with TRBD2. Trimming cost V 2 bases and J 6 bases; bases outside gene matches: 5. Per the germline V gene, CDR1 is LGHNA and CDR2 is YSLEER. The length of the CDR3 is 17 residues. The CDR3 DNA is TGCGCCAGCAGCCAACCCGGGACTAGCGGGGGTCCCGGGGAGCTGTTTTTT. Its protein is CASSQPGTSGGPGELFF.

The rearrangement uses TRBV7-3 and TRBJ1-3; D is ambiguous. The germline V gene encodes CDR1 SGHTA and CDR2 FQGTGA. V dropped 3 bases and J dropped 8 bases, with 11 bases sitting between them. The CDR3 runs to 13 residues. The CDR3 is CASSFGPLDTIYF. CDR3 sequence (DNA): TGTGCCAGCAGCTTCGGACCCCTGGACACCATATATTTT.

The table lists this clonotype with many counts. The genes are TRBV12-3 or TRBV12-4 and TRBJ2-7, with 10 bases lining up with TRBD1. The length of the CDR3 is 14 residues. J lost 12 bases, V lost 7 bases, and 15 bases had no gene match. CDR3 residues: CASTPTGGHLGPYF. The CDR3 DNA is TGTGCCAGCACCCCGACAGGGGGCCACCTTGGCCCGTACTTC.

The J gene is TRBJ1-2, the V gene TRBV4-1; D is unclear. This CDR3 region has 15 residues. Germline CDR1 MGHRA, CDR2 YSYEKL. With 0 bases removed from V and 6 bases from J, the gap between germline ends came to 14 bases. CDR3 sequence (DNA): TGCGCCAGCAGCCAAGATCAAACAAAGCAGGATGGCTACACCTTC. As protein: CASSQDQTKQDGYTF.

This clonotype was seen a handful of times. The CDR3 sequence is CASSGASGSDTQYF. For the CDR3, the DNA is TGTGCCAGCAGTGGCGCTAGCGGGTCAGATACGCAGTATTTT. The rearrangement uses TRBV25-1 and TRBJ2-3; 8 nucleotides agree with TRBD2. Germline CDR1 is MGHDK and CDR2 is SYGVNS. This CDR3 is 14 amino acids long. The junction had 4 bases not matched to a gene; V was cut back by 4 bases and J by 4 bases.

This clonotype was observed a few times. The V gene is TRBV24-1, the J gene TRBJ2-1; 12 bases align to TRBD1. Trimming cost V 3 bases and J 8 bases; bases outside gene matches: 10. From germline, CDR1 is KGHDR and CDR2 SFDVKD. The CDR3 has 17 amino acids. The CDR3, as DNA: TGTGCCACCAGTGATCCCAGCCGGGACAGGGGGCGCGATGAGCAGTTCTTC. It is translated as CATSDPSRDRGRDEQFF.

This chain links TRBV19 with TRBJ1-6; no definite D call. The CDR3 extends over 16 amino acids. Germline V gives CDR1 LNHDA, CDR2 SQIVND (reference sequence). V was pared by 6 bases and J by 3 bases, with 15 bases between. The CDR3 sequence: CASRPLRLSYNSPLHF. For the CDR3, the DNA is TGTGCCAGTAGACCGCTCCGGCTGAGCTATAATTCACCCCTCCACTTT. The full variable domain, its missing parts supplied by reference TRBV19 and TRBJ1-6, is DGGITQSPKYLFRKEGQNVTLSCEQNLNHDAMYWYRQDPGQGLRLIYYSQIVNDFQKGDIAEGYSVSREKKESFPLTVTSAQKNPTAFYLCASRPLRLSYNSPLHFGNGTRLTVT.

This clonotype was counted ten times or more. The rearrangement joins TRBV6-4 to TRBJ2-3, with TRBD1 matching 10 bases. The CDR3 contains 15 residues. Germline trimming cut 3 bases from V and 1 base from J; bases unmatched to any gene: 1. CDR1 and CDR2 from the germline V gene are MRHNA and SNTAGT. The CDR3 DNA sequence: TGTGCCAGCAGTGAGGGGACAGGGGGCACAGATACGCAGTATTTT. Protein sequence: CASSEGTGGTDTQYF.

This clonotype appeared a few times. The chain combines TRBV5-1 with TRBJ1-1; D perhaps matches TRBD1 (6 bases). This CDR3 comprises 12 residues. Germline V gene sequence: CDR1 SGHRS, CDR2 YFSETQ. The V end lost 5 bases, the J end lost 3 bases, and 8 bases lay between the germline ends. CDR3 sequence: CASSSGDTEAFF. As DNA, the CDR3 is TGCGCCAGCAGTTCAGGGGACACTGAAGCTTTCTTT. Full variable domain (outside the CDR3, taken from reference TRBV5-1 and TRBJ1-1): KAGVTQTPRYLIKTRGQQVTLSCSPISGHRSVSWYQQTPGQGLQFLFEYFSETQRNKGNFPGRFSGRQFSNSRSEMNVSTLELGDSALYLCASSSGDTEAFFGQGTRLTVV.

The rearrangement uses TRBV5-1 and TRBJ2-7; 9 bases line up with TRBD1. Losses at the gene ends were 7 bases for V and 7 bases for J; bases not matched to a gene: 6. The CDR3 runs to 12 residues. Germline CDR1 SGHRS, CDR2 YFSETQ. This CDR3 is CASGTGPREQYF. CDR3 bases: TGCGCCAGCGGGACAGGGCCGAGAGAGCAGTACTTC. The full variable domain, with the rest looked up from reference TRBV5-1 and TRBJ2-7, is KAGVTQTPRYLIKTRGQQVTLSCSPISGHRSVSWYQQTPGQGLQFLFEYFSETQRNKGNFPGRFSGRQFSNSRSEMNVSTLELGDSALYLCASGTGPREQYFGPGTRLTVT.

The J gene is TRBJ1-3, the V gene TRBV4-1; D is perhaps TRBD1 (6 bases). Germline loops: CDR1 MGHRA, CDR2 YSYEKL. The length of the CDR3 is 16 residues. V lost 4 bases, J lost 0 bases, and 13 bases lay in between. In DNA form, the CDR3 reads TGCGCCAGCAGCCCAGGGGTCGGGCGCTCTGGAAACACCATATATTTT. This gives the protein CASSPGVGRSGNTIYF.